Listed below are T cell receptor beta chains from one sample, sequenced in a study of Ad26.COV2.S vaccination and SARS-CoV-2 variants. Here immunoSEQ multiplex PCR was the method, and the copy in TCRdb shows in-frame clones only, minus some. The sample has about 350,000 clones; more than 75% are singletons. Sequenced material: peripheral blood, taken in a trial of Ad26.COV2.S vaccine versus placebo. The receptors derive from a person between 18 and 59 years old who received the Ad26.COV2.S COVID-19 vaccine or a placebo. CDR3s leave out the opening cysteine and the closing phenylalanine or tryptophan. Some rows have no size entry. The others give once, few or many, or a class for an expanded clone.

TRBV5-4	TRBJ1-4	NA	ASSLGGRNEKLF
TRBV5-1	TRBJ1-1	NA	ASSTRGLNTEAF
TRBV9	TRBJ2-3	NA	ASSVEFSTDTQY
TRBV6-1	TRBJ1-6	few	ASSDPGSYNSPLH
TRBV7-2	TRBJ2-1	NA	ASSLVDNEQF
TRBV30	TRBJ1-2	NA	AWSVGPGYGYT
TRBV3-1/TRBV3-2	TRBJ2-1	NA	ASSQEDREGNNEQF
TRBV12-5	TRBJ2-5	NA	ASGLVTGGAETQY
TRBV9	TRBJ2-7	NA	ASSRGAALGYEQY
TRBV6-2/TRBV6-3	TRBJ1-1	NA	ASSSRGQHTEAF
TRBV2	TRBJ1-2	NA	ASSNWGGPYGYT
TRBV21-1	TRBJ2-5	NA	ASSSRLASQETQY
TRBV7-2	TRBJ2-5	once	ASSLGAGEETQY
TRBV7-8	TRBJ1-1	NA	ASSLAATTEAF
TRBV7-9	TRBJ2-6	NA	ASSGQTTYSGANVLT
TRBV28	TRBJ2-5	NA	ASSQRGGMETQY
TRBV10-1	TRBJ2-1	NA	ASSDVRLGRSNEQF
TRBV5-1	TRBJ1-1	NA	ASSRDRTANTEAF
TRBV9	TRBJ1-4	NA	ASSAQPGAGEKLF
TRBV29-1	TRBJ1-1	NA	SVAARGDTEAF
TRBV21-1	TRBJ1-5	few	ASGRQSQPQH
TRBV6-5	TRBJ2-1	NA	ASSRQASQSGQF
TRBV7-2	TRBJ2-6	NA	ASSAPLSTGANVLT
TRBV5-6	TRBJ2-5	NA	ASSLLGREGQETQY
TRBV28	TRBJ2-7	NA	ASSFALRLAGEQY
TRBV6-4	TRBJ2-1	NA	ASSEAGGLNEQF
TRBV30	TRBJ1-6	NA	AWTQQVSPLH
TRBV5-1	TRBJ2-7	NA	ASSLVYNEQY
TRBV5-1	TRBJ2-1	NA	ASSPGLEGLNEQF
TRBV5-1	TRBJ2-2	NA	ASSLAEGELF
TRBV13	TRBJ1-1	NA	ASSPWAPNTEAF
TRBV9	TRBJ2-3	NA	ASSLGTALADTQY
TRBV28	TRBJ2-7	NA	ASSLLLAEILYEQY
TRBV11-3	TRBJ2-3	NA	ASSLRDEGDTQY
TRBV9	TRBJ2-1	NA	ASSVGTGQYNEQF
TRBV2	TRBJ2-7	NA	ASRRDRGEQY
TRBV4-3	TRBJ2-2	NA	ASSQEVGTGNTGELF
TRBV19	TRBJ2-3	NA	ASSDRGADTQY
TRBV25-1	TRBJ2-7	once	ASSEAGSSYEQY
TRBV20-1	TRBJ2-4	NA	SARDQDSVY
TRBV18	TRBJ1-1	NA	ASSSDSQNTEAF
TRBV7-2	TRBJ1-5	NA	ASSLSDAPGHSFDQPQH
TRBV3-1/TRBV3-2	TRBJ2-5	NA	ASSLERTWDSGSLETQY
TRBV27	TRBJ2-1	NA	ASSLLRGGGIEQF
TRBV6-5	TRBJ2-7	NA	ASTLRGGSYEQY
TRBV10-3	TRBJ2-1	NA	AIIKPAPQF
TRBV7-9	TRBJ1-4	NA	ASSPTWGATNEKLF
TRBV5-6	TRBJ2-2	NA	ASSPSSLLRVDTGELF
TRBV6-1	TRBJ1-1	few	ASSEVRVKDTEAF
TRBV10-1	TRBJ2-5	NA	ASSETGAQETQY
TRBV7-2	TRBJ2-5	NA	ASSSQGGGAETQY
TRBV3-1/TRBV3-2	TRBJ1-2	medium-sized	ASSQTPTGANYGYT
TRBV4-3	TRBJ1-3	few	ASSQDMAAGNTIY